This TCR beta chain derives from a study of blood T cells in healthy people across ages. Study-wide results and limits: Versus aged donors, long-lived donors had higher diversity and more naive CD4+ cells.

On this clonotype: Its matching antigen is unknown.

The CDR3 has 13 residues. Trimming stripped 3 bases from V and 4 bases from J, with 9 bases between. The authors ran a second PCR of about 6 to 11 cycles using a sample-barcoded 5' primer and a J-beta primer mix. One entry per CDR3 protein results from TCRdb running MiXCR on the 5' RACE reads. The sample contains approximately 780,000 distinct CDR3 sequences, about a quarter of which appear only once. The data also belong to a second study, concerning T cells of mothers and their children.

The TCR originated in a boy between 10 and 17 years old in good health. V is TRBV12-3 or TRBV12-4 and J is TRBJ1-2, with no clear D. The sequenced material came from blood. CDR3 in DNA: TGTGCCAGCAGTTTTCTTATAACCTATGGCTACACCTTC. It specifies CASSFLITYGYTF.